Listed here are 23 T cell receptor beta chains from one sample, sequenced in a study of T-cell memory formation after mild COVID-19. Each CDR3 protein is one row after TCRdb ran MiXCR on the 5' RACE reads. There are hundreds of thousands of distinct CDR3 sequences in the sample; about a sixth occur only once, and about a fifth lies in the top ten. Sequencing was done on a sample of PBMCs or a T cell subset sorted from them (not recorded which). Source of these receptors: a man between 18 and 35 years old who had mild COVID-19 (a few samples of this study predate the infection). Cell type and time point are not known.

The CDR3: CASRGLSRIQLFF. Here the CDR3 DNA reads TGTGCCAGCAGGGGACTGTCGCGGATCCAGCTGTTTTTT. This rearrangement joins TRBV12-3 or TRBV12-4 to TRBJ2-2, with D possibly being TRBD2 (6 bases). This CDR3 has 13 amino acids. The V end was cut by 6 bases, the J end by 12 bases, with 17 bases between.

The V gene is TRBV5-1, the J gene TRBJ1-1; TRBD1 is a possible D gene (5 bases). CDR1 is SGHRS, CDR2 YFSETQ, per germline. CDR3 length: 15 amino acids. Trimming removed 1 base at V and 0 bases at J, with 10 bases between. The CDR3 sequence: CASSLTDRVNTEAFF. The CDR3 nucleotides are TGCGCCAGCAGCTTGACCGACAGAGTGAACACTGAAGCTTTCTTT.

This clonotype was counted ten times or more. The chain recombines TRBV6-5 with TRBJ1-2, with D perhaps TRBD1 (5 bases). The CDR3 consists of 15 residues. V was cut by 4 bases and J by 3 bases, with 15 bases left in between. Germline-derived CDR1 and CDR2 are MNHEY and SVGAGI. The DNA for the CDR3 is TGTGCCAGCAGTTCCGTCCTCGAGACAGACTATGGCTACACCTTC. Its translation is CASSSVLETDYGYTF.

This clonotype was counted between two and nine times. The rearrangement joins TRBV2 to TRBJ1-6; D ambiguous. This CDR3 is built from 14 residues. The germline gives CDR1 SNHLY, CDR2 FYNNEI. The V and J ends lost 0 bases and 8 bases respectively, with 8 bases between them. This CDR3 is CASSEALGYSPLHF. The CDR3 nucleotides read TGTGCCAGCAGTGAAGCGCTCGGGTATTCACCCCTCCACTTT.

The V gene is TRBV5-1, the J gene TRBJ2-2; D not certain. V shed 2 bases and J shed 0 bases, with 11 bases lying between them. There are 16 residues in the CDR3. Germline V gene data show CDR1 as SGHRS and CDR2 as YFSETQ. The chain's CDR3 is CASSFSTVTNTGELFF. As DNA, the CDR3 is TGCGCCAGCAGCTTTAGTACGGTTACGAACACCGGGGAGCTGTTTTTT.

This chain links TRBV7-6 with TRBJ2-3, with a possible D match to TRBD2 (6 bases). CDR1 is SGHVS, CDR2 FNYEAQ, per germline. The CDR3 is 15 amino acids. V was shortened by 0 bases and J by 0 bases, with 7 bases between the two germline ends. CDR3 in amino acids: CASSLAGTSTDTQYF. The CDR3 nucleotides are TGTGCCAGCAGCTTAGCGGGGACTAGCACAGATACGCAGTATTTT.

The chain is built from TRBV30 and TRBJ1-1; D is unclear. In germline, CDR1 is GTSNPN, CDR2 SVGIG (reference sequence). The CDR3 is made up of 13 amino acids. The germline V and J ends were trimmed by 5 bases and 3 bases, with 13 bases remaining between them. The CDR3: CAWGHGFDTEAFF. The CDR3 DNA sequence: TGTGCCTGGGGGCACGGTTTTGACACTGAAGCTTTCTTT.

The chain recombines TRBV20-1 with TRBJ2-3, with 10 nucleotides matching TRBD2. The length of the CDR3 is 13 residues. The germline V gene has CDR1 DFQATT and CDR2 SNEGSKA (reference sequence). Here the CDR3 DNA reads TGCAGCGAGCGGGGGGGGAGCACAGATACGCAGTATTTT. As protein: CSERGGSTDTQYF.

The rearrangement links TRBV4-1 to TRBJ2-2; perhaps TRBD2 as D (7 bases). The CDR3 spans 17 residues. V was trimmed by 3 bases and J by 6 bases, leaving 20 bases between them. Germline-derived CDR1 and CDR2 are MGHRA and YSYEKL. The CDR3 bases are TGCGCCAGCAGCCAGGGTCGGGGGGCAAGTAGTCCCGGGGAGCTGTTTTTT. This encodes CASSQGRGASSPGELFF.

This clonotype was seen a handful of times. The chain combines TRBV6-5 with TRBJ2-1, with 9 bases fitting TRBD1. CDR1 MNHEY and CDR2 SVGAGI come from the germline V gene. V shed 0 bases, J shed 8 bases, and the junction held 5 bases outside the gene matches. This CDR3 spans 15 amino acids. Here the CDR3 DNA reads TGTGCCAGCAGTTACTCCCGGACAGGGGCGGATGAGCAGTTCTTC. Encoded protein: CASSYSRTGADEQFF.

The V gene is TRBV7-4, the J gene TRBJ2-2; a possible D gene is TRBD2 (6 bases). Germline V CDR1 and CDR2: SGHVT, SQSDAQ. The CDR3 totals 16 residues. The V and J ends lost 5 bases and 0 bases respectively, with 13 bases between them. The DNA for the CDR3 is TGTGCCAGCAGCCGCGGGACGGGAGCGAACACCGGGGAGCTGTTTTTT. Its translation: CASSRGTGANTGELFF.

This clonotype has more than one count but fewer than ten. The rearrangement joins TRBV4-3 to TRBJ2-3; perhaps D is TRBD1 or TRBD2 (5 bases each). Germline loops: CDR1 LGHNA, CDR2 YSLEER. Trimming took off 1 base at V and 0 bases at J, with 14 bases between the two ends. The CDR3 sequence is 17 residues long. In DNA, the CDR3 is TGCGCCAGCAGCCAAGGGGCGAGTGGGGGAAGCACAGATACGCAGTATTTT. This gives the protein CASSQGASGGSTDTQYF.

There are a few counts of this clonotype. The rearrangement joins TRBV11-2 to TRBJ2-5, with TRBD2 identical over 12 bases. Germline V gene lookup returns CDR1 SGHAT and CDR2 FQNNGV. CDR3 length: 15 amino acids. Trimming removed 6 bases from V and 2 bases from J; junction bases left unmatched: 4. The CDR3: CASRQLAGGQETQYF. Here the CDR3 DNA reads TGTGCCAGCAGACAACTAGCGGGGGGACAAGAGACCCAGTACTTC. The entire variable domain, with the rest obtained from reference TRBV11-2 and TRBJ2-5, is as follows: EAGVAQSPRYKIIEKRQSVAFWCNPISGHATLYWYQQILGQGPKLLIQFQNNGVVDDSQLPKDRFSAERLKGVDSTLKIQPAKLEDSAVYLCASRQLAGGQETQYFGPGTRLLVL.

This clonotype was recorded a few times. V and J are TRBV7-9 and TRBJ1-2; unclear D gene. Trimming left V 3 bases short and J 0 bases short, with 11 bases between. The CDR3 is 15 amino acids. Germline CDR1 is SEHNR and CDR2 is FQNEAQ (reference sequence). The CDR3 loop reads CASSLRTRPNYGYTF. CDR3 DNA: TGTGCCAGCAGCTTGCGGACTAGACCTAACTATGGCTACACCTTC.

The chain joins TRBV7-9 to TRBJ1-5; no reliable D call. Trimming pared 3 bases from V and 6 bases from J, leaving 12 bases between. Germline assignment: CDR1 SEHNR and CDR2 FQNEAQ (reference sequence). CDR3 length: 14 amino acids. CDR3 sequence: CASSFPGLGQPQHF. CDR3 DNA: TGTGCCAGCAGCTTCCCTGGGTTGGGTCAGCCCCAGCATTTT.

This clonotype was picked up many times. The rearrangement uses TRBV5-1 and TRBJ2-5; 9 bases fit TRBD1. V dropped 7 bases and J dropped 4; count of bases not matched to a gene: 11. Germline CDR1 reads SGHRS; CDR2 reads YFSETQ. The CDR3 is made up of 15 amino acids. Here the CDR3 DNA reads TGCGCCAGCCGTCCAGCCGGGACAGGGTTAGAGACCCAGTACTTC. It is translated as CASRPAGTGLETQYF.

This clonotype showed up just a few times. The rearrangement uses TRBV12-3 or TRBV12-4 and TRBJ1-4; TRBD1 matches at 8 bases. The CDR3 totals 14 residues. The junction had 8 bases not matched to a gene; V was cut back by 6 bases and J by 8 bases. The CDR3 nucleotides are TGTGCCAGCAGGCGTGCCGGGACAGGAGAAAAACTGTTTTTT. Its translation: CASRRAGTGEKLFF.

This clonotype was found a few times. The chain has TRBV4-2 and TRBJ2-3; D unclear. CDR1 and CDR2 from the germline V gene are LGHNA and YNFKEQ. The CDR3 consists of 17 residues. The V gene lost 3 bases and the J gene lost 4 bases, with 20 bases spanning the gap. The CDR3 region is CASSHPEPRTVPDTQYF. As DNA, the CDR3 is TGTGCCAGCAGCCATCCCGAGCCTCGGACGGTCCCAGATACGCAGTATTTT.

The chain combines TRBV5-1 with TRBJ2-5, with 10 nucleotides matching TRBD1. Per germline, CDR1 SGHRS and CDR2 YFSETQ. Trimming cost V 4 bases and J 5 bases; bases outside gene matches: 11. The CDR3 has 16 residues. The CDR3 DNA follows: TGCGCCAGCAGCGACACGAGACAGGGGGCGGGGGAGACCCAGTACTTC. This encodes CASSDTRQGAGETQYF.

This clonotype was found many times. The chain uses TRBV7-9 and TRBJ1-3; D gene uncertain. The CDR3 loop spans 10 amino acids. Germline assignment: CDR1 SEHNR and CDR2 FQNEAQ (reference sequence). V dropped 10 bases and J dropped 7 bases, with 8 bases sitting between them. The CDR3 protein is CATRANTIYF. The CDR3 nucleotides read TGTGCCACTAGGGCGAACACCATATATTTT.

This clonotype occurred a few times. The chain's CDR3 is CASKLAGSYNEQFF. The CDR3 nucleotides read TGCGCCAGCAAACTAGCGGGGAGTTACAATGAGCAGTTCTTC. The genes are TRBV5-1 and TRBJ2-1, with TRBD2 identical over 10 bases. The germline CDR1 and CDR2 sequences are SGHRS and YFSETQ. This CDR3 has 14 amino acids. With V trimmed by 6 bases and J by 4 bases, 4 bases remained unmatched. Variable domain in full (rest from reference TRBV5-1 and TRBJ2-1): KAGVTQTPRYLIKTRGQQVTLSCSPISGHRSVSWYQQTPGQGLQFLFEYFSETQRNKGNFPGRFSGRQFSNSRSEMNVSTLELGDSALYLCASKLAGSYNEQFFGPGTRLTVL.

This clonotype occurred a few times. CDR3 loop: CASSSRTGNGYTF. The CDR3 nucleotides are TGCGCCAGCAGCTCCCGGACAGGGAATGGCTACACCTTC. This chain links TRBV4-3 with TRBJ1-2; TRBD1 aligns across 8 bases. V lost 5 bases and J lost 6; bases outside the gene matches: 5. CDR1 LGHNA and CDR2 YSLEER come from the germline V gene. The CDR3 totals 13 residues.

The gene calls are TRBV12-3 or TRBV12-4 and TRBJ2-3; D may match TRBD1 or TRBD2 (5 bases each). The CDR3 is made up of 16 amino acids. V dropped 6 bases and J dropped 2 bases, with 18 bases sitting between them. The CDR3 coding sequence is TGTGCCAGCAGCCCCCGGGTCTGGGGGAACACAGATACGCAGTATTTT. This codes for CASSPRVWGNTDTQYF.